The 24 T cell receptor beta chains below all came from one sample that was sequenced in a study of blood T cell repertoires in COVID-19. The data were produced by immunoSEQ multiplex PCR, yet TCRdb's version contains in-frame clones alone and is incomplete. Among 250,000 to 300,000 clones listed, approximately 91% were seen once. Sequenced sample: PBMCs or T cells enriched from blood (not recorded which). The receptors stem from a woman between 40 and 55 years old with acute COVID-19.

The genes are TRBV11-2 and TRBJ1-1, with D possibly matching TRBD1 (6 bases). With 6 bases removed from V and 0 bases from J, the gap between germline ends came to 14 bases. Germline loops: CDR1 SGHAT, CDR2 FQNNGV. The CDR3 consists of 15 residues. In DNA, the CDR3 is TGTGCCAGCAGACGAACAGGGACTATGAACACTGAAGCTTTCTTT. Amino acid sequence: CASRRTGTMNTEAFF.

This clone was seen once. A read error may account for a junction end that differs from germline. J is TRBJ1-4 and V is TRBV7-2; 7 bases match TRBD1. The CDR3 is 15 residues long. Germline CDR1 reads SGHTA; CDR2 reads FQGNSA. The CDR3 spells CASRLGLRQGEKLFF. For the CDR3, the DNA is TGTGCCAGCCGCTTGGGGCTAAGACAGGGAGAAAAACTGTTTTTT.

The rearrangement links TRBV3-1 (or the pseudogene TRBV3-2) to TRBJ2-1; D might be TRBD2 (5 bases). This CDR3 contains 15 residues. V lost 5 bases to trimming and J lost 2 bases, with 13 bases between them. Germline CDR1 and CDR2: LGHDT and YNNKEL (reference sequence). The CDR3 DNA is TGTGCCAGCAGCGAGACTAACGCAACCTACAATGAGCAGTTCTTC. Its protein product is CASSETNATYNEQFF.

V gene TRBV5-1 combines with J gene TRBJ2-5; 7 bases match TRBD1. The CDR3 is made up of 15 amino acids. Germline CDR1 reads SGHRS; CDR2 reads YFSETQ. V shed 4 bases, J shed 3 bases, and the junction held 9 bases outside the gene matches. The DNA of the CDR3 is TGCGCCAGCAGCCCGGGGACAGACAGAAAAGAGACCCAGTACTTC. Its translation: CASSPGTDRKETQYF.

This chain joins TRBV2 and TRBJ2-1; 8 nucleotides align to TRBD2. Per the germline V gene, CDR1 is SNHLY and CDR2 is FYNNEI. The CDR3 spans 14 residues. J was trimmed by 8 bases and V by 6 bases; bases with no gene match: 9. CDR3 in DNA: TGTGCCAGCAGAGATCCGGGGGGGCTCGATGAGCAGTTCTTC. Amino acid sequence: CASRDPGGLDEQFF.

The rearrangement uses TRBV5-6 and TRBJ2-3; 10 bases align to TRBD2. This CDR3 has 18 residues. The V gene end was trimmed by 1 base and the J gene end by 0 bases; junction bases not matched to a gene: 8. Germline CDR1 SGHDT, CDR2 YYEEEE. For the CDR3, the DNA is TGTGCCAGCAGCTTGCGTCTAGCGGGGGCCCCTAGCACAGATACGCAGTATTTT. It codes for CASSLRLAGAPSTDTQYF.

The chain couples TRBV25-1 to TRBJ1-3; no definite D call. Germline V gene lookup returns CDR1 MGHDK and CDR2 SYGVNS. Deletions cut 6 bases from V and 3 bases from J, with 15 bases between. The CDR3 is 15 residues long. CDR3 coding DNA: TGTGCCAGCAGCGAACCGGGATTGAGTGGAAACACCATATATTTT. Translating gives CASSEPGLSGNTIYF.

This sequence joins TRBV5-1 and TRBJ1-2; TRBD1 aligns across 8 bases. The J segment lost 12 bases and the V segment lost 4 bases, leaving 8 bases of the junction unmatched. The CDR3 runs 12 residues. Germline assignment: CDR1 SGHRS and CDR2 YFSETQ. The CDR3, as DNA: TGCGCCAGCAGCCCCGGCGGACAGGGCCACACCTTC. As protein: CASSPGGQGHTF.

The DNA of the CDR3 is TGCGCCAGCAGCTTGGCCGGAGGGATTCTGGATACAGATACGCAGTATTTT. It encodes CASSLAGGILDTDTQYF. This sequence joins TRBV5-1 and TRBJ2-3; possibly TRBD2 for D (6 bases). Germline V lookup: CDR1 SGHRS, CDR2 YFSETQ. CDR3 length: 17 residues. V shed 0 bases and J shed 3 bases, with 17 bases lying between them.

The genes are TRBV18 and TRBJ1-4; D gene ambiguous. This CDR3 region has 14 residues. The germline V gene encodes CDR1 KGHSH and CDR2 LQKENI. V gave up 0 bases and J gave up 3 bases, with 5 bases separating them. The CDR3 sequence is CASSPPPANEKLFF. CDR3 nucleotides: TGTGCCAGCTCACCACCCCCGGCTAATGAAAAACTGTTTTTT.

This clone was found once. The V and J genes are TRBV24-1 and TRBJ2-3; D ambiguous. This CDR3 contains 13 residues. V was cut by 5 bases and J by 2 bases, with 7 bases left in between. From germline, CDR1 is KGHDR and CDR2 SFDVKD. The CDR3 DNA is TGTGCCACCAGTGGTTCCGTCACAGATACGCAGTATTTT. As protein: CATSGSVTDTQYF.

This chain joins TRBV3-1 (or the pseudogene TRBV3-2) and TRBJ1-2, with 11 bases matching TRBD1. V gave up 2 bases and J gave up 7 bases; unmatched junction bases: 3. CDR3 size: 14 residues. CDR1 and CDR2 from the germline V gene are LGHDT and YNNKEL (reference sequence). CDR3 residues: CASSQRTGGFGYTF. The CDR3 DNA reads TGTGCCAGCAGCCAAAGGACAGGGGGCTTTGGCTACACCTTC.

This clone came up once. CDR3 coding DNA: TGCGCCAGCAGCCAGCTTACTAGCGGAACCCGGAATGAGCAGTTCTTC. It encodes CASSQLTSGTRNEQFF. The chain combines TRBV4-1 with TRBJ2-1; TRBD2 aligns across 8 bases. Losses at the gene ends were 3 bases for V and 7 bases for J; bases not matched to a gene: 11. The CDR3 extends over 16 amino acids. The germline gives CDR1 MGHRA, CDR2 YSYEKL.

As concerns this clone: At the DNA level, this CDR3 is encoded by other sequences in the same sample as well. The rearrangement links TRBV18 to TRBJ1-3; a possible D gene is TRBD1 (5 bases). The CDR3 contains 17 residues. Germline CDR1 is KGHSH and CDR2 is LQKENI. The V end was cut by 2 bases, the J end by 0 bases, with 14 bases between. The CDR3 DNA reads as TGTGCCAGCTCACCATCGGGCCAGGGCCACTCTGGAAACACCATATATTTT. It translates to CASSPSGQGHSGNTIYF.

The chain is built from TRBV28 and TRBJ1-1, with 7 bases lining up with TRBD1. The CDR3 extends over 15 amino acids. CDR1 is MDHEN and CDR2 is SYDVKM in the germline V gene. V lost 5 bases, J lost 1 base, and 7 bases stayed unmatched. The CDR3 spells CASSTVTGANTEAFF. The CDR3 DNA follows: TGTGCCAGCAGTACAGTTACAGGGGCGAACACTGAAGCTTTCTTT.

J is TRBJ1-1 and V is TRBV6-5; 8 bases are shared with TRBD1. The length of the CDR3 is 14 residues. From germline, CDR1 is MNHEY and CDR2 SVGAGI. V shed 7 bases, J shed 5 bases, and the junction held 9 bases outside the gene matches. The DNA for the CDR3 is TGTGCCAGCATCCCGCCAGGGGGCGGGACTGAAGCTTTCTTT. Translating it yields CASIPPGGGTEAFF.

This rearrangement joins TRBV2 to TRBJ1-1; possible D gene TRBD1, 6 bases. This CDR3 contains 13 residues. Germline CDR1 SNHLY, CDR2 FYNNEI. Trimming cost V 5 bases and J 0 bases, with 7 bases left between them. CDR3 coding DNA: TGTGCCAGCAGTAACAGGGTGAACACTGAAGCTTTCTTT. Translated, it gives CASSNRVNTEAFF.

This clone showed up just once. The chain uses TRBV18 and TRBJ2-7; no definite D call. With 2 bases removed from V and 0 bases from J, the gap between germline ends came to 8 bases. The CDR3 is 14 amino acids. The germline gives CDR1 KGHSH, CDR2 LQKENI. The DNA of the CDR3 is TGTGCCAGCTCACCAGCCACAGTCTCCTACGAGCAGTACTTC. Its protein product is CASSPATVSYEQYF.

The chain has TRBV28 and TRBJ1-5; D possibly corresponds to TRBD1 (6 bases). V was shortened by 7 bases and J by 7 bases, with 14 bases between the two germline ends. The CDR3 spans 13 residues. Per the germline V gene, CDR1 is MDHEN and CDR2 is SYDVKM. The CDR3, as DNA: TGTGCCAGCACCATGACAGGATTGCAGCCCCAGCATTTT. Amino acids: CASTMTGLQPQHF.

This rearrangement joins TRBV28 to TRBJ1-5; D call uncertain. In germline, CDR1 is MDHEN, CDR2 SYDVKM. The V end lost 5 bases, the J end lost 2 bases, and 10 bases lay between the germline ends. This CDR3 region has 14 residues. In DNA form, the CDR3 reads TGTGCCAGCAGTCCGGATCAGGGCAATCAGCCCCAGCATTTT. Amino acid sequence: CASSPDQGNQPQHF.

V gene TRBV6-5 combines with J gene TRBJ1-6; the match to TRBD1 covers 10 bases. Germline lookup yields CDR1 MNHEY and CDR2 SVGAGI. The V and J ends lost 4 bases and 9 bases, in that order; junction bases with no gene match: 6. The CDR3 covers 15 residues. This CDR3 reads CASSFAGTGVSPLHF. CDR3 nucleotide sequence: TGTGCCAGCAGTTTTGCCGGGACAGGGGTTTCACCCCTCCACTTT.

The rearrangement joins TRBV19 to TRBJ1-1; D gene uncertain. This CDR3 comprises 14 residues. Per the germline V gene, CDR1 is LNHDA and CDR2 is SQIVND (reference sequence). Trimming shortened V by 5 bases and J by 0 bases, and 10 bases separated the two germline ends. The CDR3 sequence: CASSPGRMNTEAFF. The CDR3, as DNA: TGTGCCAGTAGTCCTGGGAGAATGAACACTGAAGCTTTCTTT.

This clone has a handful of counts. The V and J genes are TRBV7-6 and TRBJ1-4; no firm D call. Per germline, CDR1 SGHVS and CDR2 FNYEAQ. The V and J ends lost 8 bases and 5 bases respectively, with 12 bases between them. The CDR3 has 13 residues. CDR3 DNA sequence: TGTGCCAGCGGTGGCTCCCACAATGAAAAACTGTTTTTT. Its protein product is CASGGSHNEKLFF.

The CDR3: CASSPLSGGTSYNEQFF. DNA for the CDR3: TGTGCCAGCTCACCACTGTCGGGAGGGACCTCCTACAATGAGCAGTTCTTC. This chain joins TRBV18 and TRBJ2-1, with 8 bases identical to TRBD2. Germline trimming cut 1 base from V and 0 bases from J; bases unmatched to any gene: 5. In germline, CDR1 is KGHSH, CDR2 LQKENI. The CDR3 is 17 amino acids. Together with reference TRBV18 and TRBJ2-1, the CDR3 gives the full variable domain: NAGVMQNPRHLVRRRGQEARLRCSPMKGHSHVYWYRQLPEEGLKFMVYLQKENIIDESGMPKERFSAEFPKEGPSILRIQQVVRGDSAAYFCASSPLSGGTSYNEQFFGPGTRLTVL.